One sample yielded the 27 T cell receptor beta chains listed below, sequenced in a study of T cells expressing NK-cell markers. After re-calling the 5' RACE reads, TCRdb lists one entry per CDR3 protein, DNA absent. The listing records about half a million distinct CDR3 sequences. Input material: blood T cells: a sorted CD56 or NKG2C T cell subset, CD4+ or CD8+ T cells, or bulk PBMC T cells (not recorded which). The origin of the receptors is a woman between 45 and 65 years old in good health.

J is TRBJ2-1 and V is TRBV7-2; TCRdb proposes TRBD2, but this gene call is untestable without DNA. CDR1 SGHTA and CDR2 FQGNSA come from the germline V gene. The CDR3 is made up of 14 amino acids. Here the CDR3 reads CASSLGAGWGEQFF.

V gene TRBV5-5 combines with J gene TRBJ1-1; TCRdb designates TRBD1, a call that cannot be tested without DNA. There are 16 residues in the CDR3. The germline V gene encodes CDR1 SGHKS and CDR2 YYEKEE (reference sequence). The CDR3 loop reads CASSQEWGIVLTEAFF.

This chain uses TRBV29-1 with TRBJ2-5. CDR1 SQVTM and CDR2 ANQGSEA come from the germline V gene. The CDR3 is 13 residues long. CDR3 sequence reads: CSVFNLHRETQYF.

The chain combines TRBV5-1 with TRBJ2-1; TCRdb's D call, TRBD2, is unchecked because there is no DNA. CDR3 size: 17 residues. The germline CDR1 and CDR2 sequences are SGHRS and YFSETQ. This CDR3 reads CASSLVASGNLYNEQFF.

The rearrangement uses TRBV29-1 and TRBJ2-1; TCRdb's D call of TRBD2 is untestable without DNA. Germline V CDR1 and CDR2: SQVTM, ANQGSEA. This CDR3 has 17 amino acids. CDR3 in amino acids: CSVEGGSGGPTYNEQFF.

The rearrangement links TRBV27 to TRBJ1-6; TCRdb picks TRBD1, but there is no DNA to check that call. The length of the CDR3 is 15 residues. CDR1 is MNHEY and CDR2 is SMNVEV in the germline V gene (reference sequence). The chain's CDR3 is CASSLWTGNNSPLHF.

The gene calls are TRBV28 and TRBJ2-3; TCRdb reports TRBD1, a call that lacks DNA to check it against. Germline V gene data show CDR1 as MDHEN and CDR2 as SYDVKM. This CDR3 has 15 amino acids. The CDR3 loop is CASSTQDSFTDTQYF.

The rearrangement uses TRBV5-1 and TRBJ2-7; TCRdb reports TRBD1, a call that lacks DNA to check it against. This CDR3 has 12 residues. Germline CDR1 SGHRS, CDR2 YFSETQ. The CDR3 is CASRDRLYEQYF.

The chain uses TRBV5-1 and TRBJ2-1; TCRdb calls TRBD2, which cannot be checked without DNA. The CDR3 covers 17 residues. Germline values: CDR1 SGHRS, CDR2 YFSETQ. This chain's CDR3 is CASSLLLTIGGIDEQFF.

The J gene is TRBJ2-3, the V gene TRBV15. Germline CDR1 and CDR2: LNHNV and YYDKDF (reference sequence). The CDR3 runs 15 residues. CDR3 protein: CATRQGTDGTDTQYF.

This rearrangement joins TRBV3-1 to TRBJ1-1; lacking DNA, the TRBD1 call made by TCRdb goes unchecked. This CDR3 comprises 18 residues. Germline V gene sequence: CDR1 LGHDT, CDR2 YNNKEL (reference sequence). CDR3 residues: CASSQDPPTGTLLRQSFF.

This rearrangement joins TRBV11-3 to TRBJ2-7; with no DNA, the TCRdb D assignment of TRBD2 cannot be verified. CDR3 size: 15 residues. Germline V gene data show CDR1 as SGHNT and CDR2 as YENEEA. This CDR3 reads CASSINSLATHEQYF.

The CDR3: CASSGIGRGGAHINIQYF. The gene calls are TRBV25-1 and TRBJ2-4; TCRdb names TRBD1, which stays unverified in the absence of DNA. CDR3 size: 18 residues. In germline, CDR1 is MGHDK, CDR2 SYGVNS.

This chain uses TRBV7-9 with TRBJ2-4. The CDR3 is made up of 14 amino acids. Germline CDR1 and CDR2: SEHNR and FQNEAQ (reference sequence). CDR3 region: CASSRVKAKNIQYF.

V and J are TRBV6-1 and TRBJ1-1; absent DNA, TCRdb's TRBD1 call cannot be checked. CDR3 length equals 13 residues. Germline V lookup: CDR1 MNHNS, CDR2 SASEGT. Here the CDR3 reads CASPGRANTEAFF.

The V call is TRBV10-3, the J call TRBJ1-5. CDR3 size: 15 residues. Germline V gene data show CDR1 as ENHRY and CDR2 as SYGVKD. This chain's CDR3 is CAISESPWLYQPQHF.

V and J are TRBV7-6 and TRBJ2-1. The CDR3 length is 12 residues. The germline gives CDR1 SGHVS, CDR2 FNYEAQ. The CDR3 sequence: CASSEPYNEQFF. Complete variable domain (other parts from reference TRBV7-6 and TRBJ2-1): GAGVSQSPRYKVTKRGQDVALRCDPISGHVSLYWYRQALGQGPEFLTYFNYEAQQDKSGLPNDRFSAERPEGSISTLTIQRTEQRDSAMYRCASSEPYNEQFFGPGTRLTVL.

The rearrangement joins TRBV20-1 to TRBJ2-3; TCRdb selects TRBD2, and the lack of DNA leaves this call unchecked. Per the germline V gene, CDR1 is DFQATT and CDR2 is SNEGSKA (reference sequence). The CDR3 is made up of 15 amino acids. This chain's CDR3 is CSATSAREGPDTQYF.

The chain uses TRBV7-2 and TRBJ2-3; the TCRdb D gene call, TRBD2, has no DNA to confirm it. The germline gives CDR1 SGHTA, CDR2 FQGNSA. CDR3 length: 14 amino acids. The CDR3 loop is CASSLAMTSNTQYF. Drawing the rest from reference TRBV7-2 and TRBJ2-3, the complete variable domain is GAGVSQSPSNKVTEKGKDVELRCDPISGHTALYWYRQSLGQGLEFLIYFQGNSAPDKSGLPSDRFSAERTGGSVSTLTIQRTQQEDSAVYLCASSLAMTSNTQYFGPGTRLTVL.

The gene calls are TRBV14 and TRBJ2-1; TCRdb gives TRBD1 as the D gene, but with no DNA this cannot be confirmed. Germline V gene lookup returns CDR1 SGHDN and CDR2 FVKESK. The CDR3 is 16 residues long. Here the CDR3 reads CASSQDRGSAYNEQFF.

V gene TRBV7-8 combines with J gene TRBJ2-7; TCRdb designates TRBD1, a call that cannot be tested without DNA. The length of the CDR3 is 16 residues. Germline lookup yields CDR1 SGHVS and CDR2 FQNEAQ. The CDR3 is CASSGHRIISSYEQYF. Full variable domain (outside the CDR3, taken from reference TRBV7-8 and TRBJ2-7): GAGVSQSPRYKVAKRGQDVALRCDPISGHVSLFWYQQALGQGPEFLTYFQNEAQLDKSGLPSDRFFAERPEGSVSTLKIQRTQQEDSAVYLCASSGHRIISSYEQYFGPGTRLTVT.

The genes are TRBV5-6 and TRBJ2-2; with no DNA, the TCRdb D assignment of TRBD1 cannot be verified. Germline values: CDR1 SGHDT, CDR2 YYEEEE. The CDR3 length is 16 residues. CDR3 loop: CASSPRQDEGTGELFF.

The chain's CDR3 is CASSLKPGLAGGNEQFF. This rearrangement joins TRBV5-5 to TRBJ2-1; TCRdb's D call of TRBD2 is untestable without DNA. CDR3 length: 17 residues. Per germline, CDR1 SGHKS and CDR2 YYEKEE (reference sequence).

The chain is built from TRBV20-1 and TRBJ2-5; checking the TCRdb D call of TRBD2 is not possible without DNA. The germline V gene encodes CDR1 DFQATT and CDR2 SNEGSKA (reference sequence). The CDR3 runs to 16 residues. CDR3 loop: CSATRGLAGGVETQYF.

The gene calls are TRBV10-3 and TRBJ2-5. The CDR3 is made up of 12 amino acids. Germline loops: CDR1 ENHRY, CDR2 SYGVKD. This chain's CDR3 is CAISVGPETQYF.

The gene calls are TRBV28 and TRBJ2-1; TCRdb gives TRBD1 as the D gene, but with no DNA this cannot be confirmed. The CDR3 is 14 amino acids. Germline assignment: CDR1 MDHEN and CDR2 SYDVKM. The chain's CDR3 is CASSLLGTGWEQFF. The full variable domain, completed using reference TRBV28 and TRBJ2-1, is DVKVTQSSRYLVKRTGEKVFLECVQDMDHENMFWYRQDPGLGLRLIYFSYDVKMKEKGDIPEGYSVSREKKERFSLILESASTNQTSMYLCASSLLGTGWEQFFGPGTRLTVL.

This chain uses TRBV6-5 with TRBJ2-3. CDR1 is MNHEY, CDR2 SVGAGI, per germline. The CDR3 spans 17 residues. CDR3 loop: CASSYSTSGSSTDTQYF.